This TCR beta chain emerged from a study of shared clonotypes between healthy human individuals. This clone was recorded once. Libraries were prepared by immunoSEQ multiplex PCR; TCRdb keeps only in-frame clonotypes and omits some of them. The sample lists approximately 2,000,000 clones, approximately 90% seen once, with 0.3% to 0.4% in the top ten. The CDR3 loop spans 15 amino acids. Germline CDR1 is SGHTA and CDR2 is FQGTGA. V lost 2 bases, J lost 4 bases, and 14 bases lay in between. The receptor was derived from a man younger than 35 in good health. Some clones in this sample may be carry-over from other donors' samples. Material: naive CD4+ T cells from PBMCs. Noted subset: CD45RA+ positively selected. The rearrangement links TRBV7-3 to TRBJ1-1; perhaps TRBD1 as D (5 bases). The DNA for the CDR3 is TGTGCCAGCAGCTTACTCGGGGCGGAGGGCACTGAAGCTTTCTTT. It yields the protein CASSLLGAEGTEAFF.